These 4 T cell receptor beta chains came from one sample sequenced in a study of T cell repertoires in cytomegalovirus infection. TCRdb reprocessed the reads with MiXCR, giving one entry per CDR3 protein. The table has about 260,000 distinct CDR3 sequences, roughly 13% seen once; the top ten hold around 9%. Specimen: PBMCs. Every receptor here comes from a human donor in good health (CMV status not recorded). Some clones in this sample may be carry-over from other donors' samples.

CDR3 sequence: CASMGLGETQYF. CDR3 DNA: TGTGCCAGCATGGGGCTCGGAGAGACCCAGTACTTC. J is TRBJ2-5 and V is TRBV2; possible D gene TRBD1, 5 bases. Trimming cost V 7 bases and J 4 bases, with 10 bases left between them. CDR3 length equals 12 residues. CDR1 is SNHLY and CDR2 is FYNNEI in the germline V gene.

The chain carries TRBV19 and TRBJ1-1, with no clear D. The V end was cut by 3 bases, the J end by 2 bases, with 7 bases between. Germline V gene data show CDR1 as LNHDA and CDR2 as SQIVND (reference sequence). This CDR3 spans 13 amino acids. This chain's CDR3 is CASSMWDNTEAFF. As DNA, the CDR3 is TGTGCCAGTAGTATGTGGGATAACACTGAAGCTTTCTTT.

This clonotype was seen a few times. CDR3 residues: CASSQAGYGLDSPLHF. The CDR3 nucleotides are TGCGCCAGCAGCCAAGCAGGCTACGGGTTGGATTCACCCCTCCACTTT. The V gene is TRBV4-1, the J gene TRBJ1-6; D uncertain. Trimming stripped 1 base from V and 8 bases from J, with 15 bases between. The germline V gene has CDR1 MGHRA and CDR2 YSYEKL. This CDR3 is 16 amino acids long.

Many counts were recorded for this clonotype. V gene TRBV7-2 combines with J gene TRBJ2-7; D possibly corresponds to TRBD1 (6 bases). The CDR3 length is 15 residues. The V end lost 5 bases, the J end lost 2 bases, and 16 bases lay between the germline ends. Germline V gene sequence: CDR1 SGHTA, CDR2 FQGNSA. The CDR3 DNA follows: TGTGCCAGCAGCCCCCAACAGGGATCGGCCTACGAGCAGTACTTC. As protein: CASSPQQGSAYEQYF.